These 21 T cell receptor beta chains were sequenced from one sample in a study of cytomegalovirus exposure and HLA in healthy donors. The PCR employed 60 Vbeta primers together with 13 Jbeta primers. Measured with immunoSEQ multiplex PCR; TCRdb has only the in-frame clones, and not every one. The table lists 210,000 or so clones, around 87% of them singletons. Sequencing used PBMCs. These TCRs come from a man aged 30 to 45 in good health and CMV-seronegative.

This clone was seen once. The rearrangement links TRBV7-6 to TRBJ2-1; D is perhaps TRBD2 (5 bases). The germline V gene encodes CDR1 SGHVS and CDR2 FNYEAQ. Trimming shortened V by 0 bases and J by 9 bases, and 9 bases separated the two germline ends. The CDR3 loop spans 13 amino acids. The CDR3 loop reads CASSLALAGEQFF. The CDR3 DNA reads TGTGCCAGCAGCTTAGCGCTAGCCGGTGAGCAGTTCTTC.

The chain links TRBV21-1 to TRBJ1-1; whether TRBD1, the table's D call, matches the DNA was not checked. TRBV21-1 is a known pseudogene. The CDR3 consists of 16 residues. The chain's CDR3 is CASSKGQGICYTEAFF. CDR3 DNA: TGTGCCAGCAGCAAAGGACAGGGTATTTGTTACACTGAAGCTTTCTTT.

This clone has just a few counts. The J gene is TRBJ2-2, the V gene TRBV28; TRBD2 might be the D (5 bases). Between the trimmed V and J ends, which lost 7 bases and 6 bases, there was a span of 15 bases. The CDR3 extends over 14 amino acids. Germline CDR1 is MDHEN and CDR2 is SYDVKM. CDR3 nucleotide sequence: TGTGCCAGCACCACGGTAGGAGGTCCCGGGGAGCTGTTTTTT. This gives the protein CASTTVGGPGELFF. The full variable domain, its missing parts supplied by reference TRBV28 and TRBJ2-2, is DVKVTQSSRYLVKRTGEKVFLECVQDMDHENMFWYRQDPGLGLRLIYFSYDVKMKEKGDIPEGYSVSREKKERFSLILESASTNQTSMYLCASTTVGGPGELFFGEGSRLTVL.

The chain employs TRBV10-2 and TRBJ2-5; the match to TRBD2 covers 12 bases. Matching the DNA end better, TRBJ2-7 makes the J call doubtful. The germline V gene has CDR1 WSHSY and CDR2 SAAADI. The CDR3 sequence is 15 residues long. CDR3 sequence (DNA): TGCGCCAGCAGTGAAGGGACTAGCGGGCCTAACGAGCAGTACTTC. It specifies CASSEGTSGPNEQYF.

This chain uses TRBV11-2 with TRBJ1-1, with 8 bases fitting TRBD1. The germline CDR1 and CDR2 sequences are SGHAT and FQNNGV. CDR3 length equals 13 residues. Trimming removed 5 bases from V and 11 bases from J; junction bases left unmatched: 10. The CDR3 spells CASSPQDRVRAFF. Here the CDR3 DNA reads TGTGCCAGCAGCCCACAGGACAGGGTTCGGGCTTTCTTT. The full variable domain, completed using reference TRBV11-2 and TRBJ1-1, is EAGVAQSPRYKIIEKRQSVAFWCNPISGHATLYWYQQILGQGPKLLIQFQNNGVVDDSQLPKDRFSAERLKGVDSTLKIQPAKLEDSAVYLCASSPQDRVRAFFGQGTRLTVV.

The V gene is TRBV23-1, the J gene TRBJ2-1; 10 nucleotides match TRBD1. TRBV23-1 is treated as an ORF (open reading frame) with a function not yet certain. Trimming removed 4 bases from V and 8 bases from J; junction bases left unmatched: 5. There are 14 residues in the CDR3. The CDR3 is CASSRQGARDEQFF. The CDR3 coding sequence is TGCGCCAGCAGTCGACAGGGGGCGAGGGATGAGCAGTTCTTC.

This sequence joins TRBV18 and TRBJ2-7; D remains ambiguous. CDR3 length: 14 residues. Germline loops: CDR1 KGHSH, CDR2 LQKENI. V lost 2 bases, J lost 4 bases, and 12 bases lay in between. The DNA for the CDR3 is TGTGCCAGCTCACCAGCGGCGTTGTCTTACGAGCAGTACTTC. Protein sequence: CASSPAALSYEQYF.

V usage is TRBV6-6 and J usage is TRBJ2-5, with D hard to call. Germline CDR1 MNHNY, CDR2 SVGAGI (reference sequence). The CDR3 has 14 amino acids. Trimming pared 4 bases from V and 0 bases from J, leaving 9 bases between. The CDR3 sequence is CASSSSEYQETQYF. For the CDR3, the DNA is TGTGCCAGCAGTTCCTCAGAGTACCAAGAGACCCAGTACTTC.

The V gene is TRBV10-1, the J gene TRBJ1-1; D unresolved. The germline gives CDR1 WNHNN, CDR2 SYGVQD (reference sequence). The V and J ends lost 7 bases and 0 bases respectively, with 9 bases between them. The CDR3 sequence is 13 residues long. The CDR3 protein is CASMPGVNTEAFF. CDR3 coding DNA: TGCGCCAGCATGCCGGGAGTGAACACTGAAGCTTTCTTT.

The chain couples TRBV18 to TRBJ2-7, with TRBD1 matching 7 bases. The CDR3 has 19 amino acids. J gave up 7 bases and V 0 bases, and 21 bases lay outside the gene matches. Germline loops: CDR1 KGHSH, CDR2 LQKENI. CDR3 DNA: TGTGCCAGCTCACCACCCAAAACAGGGGACCCATCCCTACTACGAGAGCAGTACTTC. Its protein product is CASSPPKTGDPSLLREQYF.

The chain combines TRBV4-1 with TRBJ2-7; no definite D call. Trimming removed 3 bases from V and 3 bases from J, with 15 bases in between. CDR1 and CDR2 from the germline V gene are MGHRA and YSYEKL. The CDR3 length is 15 residues. CDR3 sequence reads: CASSHLFTGDYEQYF. As DNA, the CDR3 is TGCGCCAGCAGCCATCTATTCACCGGAGACTACGAGCAGTACTTC.

The chain recombines TRBV6-5 with TRBJ1-2; tentative D call: TRBD1 (5 bases). Trimming took 2 bases from V and 4 from J, leaving 11 bases between them. The CDR3 loop spans 14 amino acids. Germline V gene data show CDR1 as MNHEY and CDR2 as SVGAGI. The CDR3 DNA sequence: TGTGCCAGCAGTTACGGGGCAGAGATCTATGGCTACACCTTC. As protein: CASSYGAEIYGYTF.

This clone was counted between two and nine times. V and J are TRBV11-2 and TRBJ2-1; 7 bases match TRBD2. This CDR3 contains 16 residues. Germline CDR1 SGHAT, CDR2 FQNNGV. Trimming cost V 1 base and J 8 bases; bases outside gene matches: 11. The CDR3 DNA sequence: TGTGCCAGCAGCTTAGGGGGGGGTACTGTGGTCGATGAGCAGTTCTTC. This sequence encodes CASSLGGGTVVDEQFF.

The genes are TRBV27 and TRBJ2-1; D ambiguous. V was trimmed by 5 bases and J by 9 bases, leaving 17 bases between them. The CDR3 runs to 14 residues. Germline V lookup: CDR1 MNHEY, CDR2 SMNVEV (reference sequence). The CDR3 DNA reads TGTGCCAGCAGTAGCTCGCAGCCTATAGCTGAGCAGTTCTTC. It specifies CASSSSQPIAEQFF.

The rearrangement uses TRBV29-1 and TRBJ2-2, with D perhaps TRBD1 (5 bases). The germline CDR1 and CDR2 sequences are SQVTM and ANQGSEA. V lost 0 bases and J 13 bases, leaving 18 bases between the germline ends. CDR3 length: 14 amino acids. DNA for the CDR3: TGCAGCGTTGAAGATCACAGGTTAAATTTAGGGCTGTTTTTT. It translates to CSVEDHRLNLGLFF.

The rearrangement uses TRBV6-5 and TRBJ2-1, with D uncertain. CDR3 length equals 16 residues. Looked up from germline, CDR1 is MNHEY and CDR2 is SVGAGI. Deletions cut 2 bases from V and 6 bases from J, with 17 bases between. CDR3 loop: CASSYDDTLMGNEQFF. CDR3 in DNA: TGTGCCAGCAGTTACGACGACACACTTATGGGCAATGAGCAGTTCTTC.

This clone occurred once. CDR3 in DNA: TGTGCCAGCATAGCGGCTTCTCGGGGAGTTAATGAGCAGTTCTTC. Translating gives CASIAASRGVNEQFF. The gene calls are TRBV5-6 and TRBJ2-1, with D perhaps TRBD2 (6 bases). CDR3 size: 15 residues. The germline V gene has CDR1 SGHDT and CDR2 YYEEEE. The V and J ends lost 6 bases and 7 bases respectively, with 20 bases between them.

This chain joins TRBV4-1 and TRBJ1-1, with D possibly TRBD1 on 6 matching bases. V was trimmed by 1 base and J by 6 bases, leaving 18 bases between them. The CDR3 covers 16 residues. Germline V gives CDR1 MGHRA, CDR2 YSYEKL. CDR3 sequence: CASSQGFMTGEAEAFF. CDR3 bases: TGCGCCAGCAGCCAAGGATTTATGACAGGAGAGGCTGAAGCTTTCTTT.

This clone appeared once. The chain uses TRBV21-1 and TRBJ2-3; the D call TRBD1 from the table was never checked on the DNA. TRBV21-1 is labeled a pseudogene. The CDR3 is made up of 14 amino acids. The CDR3 protein is CASSKVRGPDTQYF. Written as DNA, the CDR3 is TGTGCCAGCAGCAAAGTAAGGGGCCCAGATACGCAGTATTTT.

The J gene is TRBJ2-2, the V gene TRBV7-9, with 9 bases identical to TRBD2. This CDR3 spans 16 amino acids. The V gene end was trimmed by 7 bases and the J gene end by 4 bases; junction bases not matched to a gene: 10. From germline, CDR1 is SEHNR and CDR2 FQNEAQ (reference sequence). Written as DNA, the CDR3 is TGTGCCAGCACCCCCCGTGGCGGGAGGGCCACCGGGGAGCTGTTTTTT. Its protein is CASTPRGGRATGELFF.

The chain couples TRBV19 to TRBJ1-4, with TRBD1 matching 7 bases. Unmatched junction bases numbered 3, after V lost 4 bases and J lost 4 bases. The V gene's germline CDR1 is LNHDA and CDR2 SQIVND (reference sequence). The CDR3 totals 14 residues. CDR3 coding DNA: TGTGCCAGTAGTAGACAGGGCCTTAATGAAAAACTGTTTTTT. Its protein is CASSRQGLNEKLFF.